The rows below give T cell receptor beta chains drawn from one sample of a study of blood T cell repertoires in COVID-19. Generated by immunoSEQ multiplex PCR, the TCRdb table keeps only in-frame clones and is missing some. The sample lists around 130,000 clones; about 88% were seen once. Sequencing used PBMCs or T cells enriched from blood (not recorded which). These receptors all stem from a woman between 45 and 65 years old who had recovered from COVID-19. Both conserved end residues are part of each CDR3. The order of the fields is clone size, V gene, J gene, D gene, CDR3 DNA, CDR3 protein. A D gene is named only where the DNA matches it firmly. Clone size, where shown, is once, few, many, or a class for clones that have expanded.

>.|TRBV6-5|TRBJ1-1|.
TGTGCCACTTTAGGACAGAAGAACACTGAAGCTTTCTTT
CATLGQKNTEAFF
>.|TRBV11-2|TRBJ1-1|.
TGTGCCAGCAGCTTTGGGGGCCAGCACACTGAAGCTTTCTTT
CASSFGGQHTEAFF
>.|TRBV27|TRBJ1-2|TRBD1
TGTGCCAGCAGACAACAGGGGCTTGGCTACACCTTC
CASRQQGLGYTF
>.|TRBV29-1|TRBJ1-1|.
TGCAGCGTTGACCGCGGCGGGAACACTGAAGCTTTCTTT
CSVDRGGNTEAFF
>.|TRBV7-2|TRBJ2-3|.
TGTGCCAGCAGCTTAAGTCGGAGGGATACGCAGTATTTT
CASSLSRRDTQYF
>.|TRBV28|TRBJ1-2|.
TGTGCCAGCAGTTTGACCTCGGTTGGGGCGAGAGGCTACACCTTC
CASSLTSVGARGYTF
>.|TRBV7-9|TRBJ1-1|.
TGTGCCAGCACCAACGGGGGTGAAGCTTTCTTT
CASTNGGEAFF
>few|TRBV7-2|TRBJ1-1|.
TGTGCCAGCAGACTAGGGTTCTCGAACACTGAAGCTTTCTTT
CASRLGFSNTEAFF
>.|TRBV6-5|TRBJ1-1|.
TGTGCCAGCAGTTACGACCAGGGCTTTCGGAACACTGAAGCTTTCTTT
CASSYDQGFRNTEAFF
>.|TRBV19|TRBJ2-1|TRBD2
TGTGCCAGTAGGGCTGGGAGTGGGGGCGGGAGGGGTGAGCAGTTCTTC
CASRAGSGGGRGEQFF
>few|TRBV18|TRBJ1-1|.
TGTGCCAGCTCACCGATGAATCTTGGGTGGGGCTCGGTCACTGAAGCTTTCTTT
CASSPMNLGWGSVTEAFF
>.|TRBV13|TRBJ2-7|.
TGTGCCAGCAGCTTAGGAGTCAGGGGCGCGTACGAGCAGTACTTC
CASSLGVRGAYEQYF
>.|TRBV12-3/TRBV12-4|TRBJ1-2|TRBD1
TGTGCCAGCAGGTTAGGGGGCACTGTGGGCTACACCTTC
CASRLGGTVGYTF
>.|TRBV11-2|TRBJ2-7|.
TGTGCCAGCAGTTGGGGACAAGCCTACGAGCAGTACTTC
CASSWGQAYEQYF
>.|TRBV6-5|TRBJ1-6|TRBD1
TGTGCCAGCCGGCAGACAGGGTTCAATTCACCCCTCCACTTT
CASRQTGFNSPLHF
>once|TRBV11-2|TRBJ2-3|TRBD2
TGTGCCAGCAGCTTAGACCTAGCGGGGGGGGCCACAGATACGCAGTATTTT
CASSLDLAGGATDTQYF